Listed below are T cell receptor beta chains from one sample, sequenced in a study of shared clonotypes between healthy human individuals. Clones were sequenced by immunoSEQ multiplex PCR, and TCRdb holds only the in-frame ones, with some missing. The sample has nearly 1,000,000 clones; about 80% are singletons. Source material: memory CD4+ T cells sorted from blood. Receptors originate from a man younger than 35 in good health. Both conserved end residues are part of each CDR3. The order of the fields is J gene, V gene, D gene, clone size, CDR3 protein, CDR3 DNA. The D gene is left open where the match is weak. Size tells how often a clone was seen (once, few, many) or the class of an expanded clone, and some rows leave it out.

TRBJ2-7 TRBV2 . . CASSPNLDPSYEQYF TGTGCCAGCAGTCCAAACCTCGACCCCTCCTACGAGCAGTACTTC
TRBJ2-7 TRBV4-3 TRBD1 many CASSQPGQVYEQYF TGCGCCAGCAGCCAACCGGGACAGGTCTACGAGCAGTACTTC
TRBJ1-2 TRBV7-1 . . CASSEGKTYGYTF TGTGCCAGCAGCGAGGGAAAGACCTATGGCTACACCTTC
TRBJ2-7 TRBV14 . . CASSRGSGYEQYF TGTGCCAGCAGCCGGGGGAGCGGTTACGAGCAGTACTTC
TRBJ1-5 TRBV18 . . CASSPDRGGNQPQHF TGTGCCAGCTCACCAGATAGGGGCGGGAATCAGCCCCAGCATTTT
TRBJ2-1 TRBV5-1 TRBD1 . CASSIGTDLNEQFF TGCGCCAGCAGCATTGGGACAGATCTCAATGAGCAGTTCTTC
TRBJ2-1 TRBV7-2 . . CASSNSPGLGFF TGTGCCAGCAGCAATTCACCCGGACTGGGGTTCTTC
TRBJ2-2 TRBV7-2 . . CASSFQGGRTGELFF TGTGCCAGCAGCTTTCAGGGGGGTCGTACCGGGGAGCTGTTTTTT
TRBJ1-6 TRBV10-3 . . CATEGSYNSPLHF TGTGCCACCGAAGGCAGCTATAATTCACCCCTCCACTTT
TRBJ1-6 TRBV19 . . CASSISLRGSPLHF TGTGCCAGTAGTATTTCCCTCAGGGGTTCACCCCTCCACTTT
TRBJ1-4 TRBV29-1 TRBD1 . CSVPGQGSYGEKLFF TGCAGCGTACCGGGACAGGGGTCCTATGGTGAAAAACTGTTTTTT